The 18 T cell receptor beta chains presented below share a single source sample, sequenced in a study of T-cell memory formation after mild COVID-19. MiXCR was run by TCRdb on the 5' RACE reads, yielding one entry per CDR3 protein. There are roughly 550,000 distinct CDR3 sequences in the sample; around 21% occur only once, and under 15% lies in the top ten. Sequencing used PBMCs or a T cell subset sorted from them (not recorded which). The receptor source for this set is an adult woman who had mild COVID-19 (a few samples of this study predate the infection). Cell type and time point are not known.

The DNA of the CDR3 is TGTGCCAGCAGCTTGGGGGGATCGTCTGAAGCTTTCTTT. Its protein product is CASSLGGSSEAFF. V usage is TRBV7-3 and J usage is TRBJ1-1; D perhaps matches TRBD1 (5 bases). The CDR3 is 13 amino acids. CDR1 and CDR2 from the germline V gene are SGHTA and FQGTGA. Trimming shortened V by 3 bases and J by 6 bases, and 11 bases separated the two germline ends.

CDR3 amino acids: CASSLHKLRELFF. CDR3 nucleotides: TGTGCCAGCAGTCTCCATAAACTAAGGGAGCTGTTTTTT. V and J are TRBV12-3 or TRBV12-4 and TRBJ2-2; D gene ambiguous. This CDR3 region has 13 residues. V gave up 5 bases and J gave up 9 bases, with 13 bases separating them.

The gene calls are TRBV20-1 and TRBJ1-1, with TRBD1 identical over 7 bases. V shed 7 bases and J 1 base; nucleotides not matched to a gene: 6. Germline assignment: CDR1 DFQATT and CDR2 SNEGSKA (reference sequence). The CDR3 totals 13 residues. CDR3 DNA: TGCAGTGTTGCACAGGGGAAGAACACTGAAGCTTTCTTT. Residues: CSVAQGKNTEAFF.

This clonotype was seen only a few times. This chain links TRBV27 with TRBJ1-1, with 9 bases fitting TRBD1. V was clipped by 5 bases and J by 10 bases; unmatched bases: 8. The CDR3 covers 13 residues. CDR1 is MNHEY and CDR2 is SMNVEV in the germline V gene (reference sequence). This CDR3 is CASSTTGGVGAFF. In DNA form, the CDR3 reads TGTGCCAGCAGTACCACAGGGGGCGTAGGAGCTTTCTTT.

This clonotype was picked up a small number of times. The J gene is TRBJ2-3, the V gene TRBV5-1; possible D gene TRBD2, 5 bases. V lost 4 bases, J lost 4 bases, and 16 bases lay in between. From germline, CDR1 is SGHRS and CDR2 YFSETQ. This CDR3 is built from 15 residues. The CDR3 reads CASSQGRAGADTQYF. The CDR3 DNA reads as TGCGCCAGCAGCCAAGGACGGGCCGGGGCAGATACGCAGTATTTT.

In this sample, this clonotype turned up a few times. This rearrangement joins TRBV20-1 to TRBJ1-1, with D maybe TRBD1 (6 bases). This CDR3 comprises 13 residues. Deletions cut 6 bases from V and 0 bases from J, with 11 bases between. CDR1 is DFQATT, CDR2 SNEGSKA, per germline (reference sequence). This CDR3 reads CSALQGVNTEAFF. CDR3 in DNA: TGCAGTGCCCTACAGGGCGTGAACACTGAAGCTTTCTTT.

The V gene is TRBV9, the J gene TRBJ2-6; D call uncertain. Germline CDR1 is SGDLS and CDR2 is YYNGEE. CDR3 length equals 15 residues. V was trimmed by 3 bases and J by 0 bases, leaving 7 bases between them. This CDR3 is CASSAYNSGANVLTF. In DNA form, the CDR3 reads TGTGCCAGCAGCGCTTACAACTCTGGGGCCAACGTCCTGACTTTC.

The sample holds many counts of this clonotype. The V and J genes are TRBV20-1 and TRBJ1-1; the match to TRBD1 covers 7 bases. With 6 bases clipped from V and 0 bases from J, the junction kept 4 bases outside the gene matches. Germline-derived CDR1 and CDR2 are DFQATT and SNEGSKA (reference sequence). The CDR3 is 13 amino acids. As DNA, the CDR3 is TGCAGTGCCTCGGGACAGTTGAACACTGAAGCTTTCTTT. Protein: CSASGQLNTEAFF.

This chain joins TRBV19 and TRBJ2-5; D is perhaps TRBD1 (6 bases). This CDR3 comprises 15 residues. The germline gives CDR1 LNHDA, CDR2 SQIVND (reference sequence). Trimming took off 5 bases at V and 5 bases at J, with 18 bases between the two ends. CDR3 nucleotide sequence: TGTGCCAGTAGTCCCACGCGAGGGACAATGGAGACCCAGTACTTC. Protein product: CASSPTRGTMETQYF.

This clonotype was recorded at least ten times. The V gene is TRBV24-1, the J gene TRBJ2-7, with 8 bases that match TRBD1. The CDR3 is 15 amino acids. Germline loops: CDR1 KGHDR, CDR2 SFDVKD. The junction had 5 bases not matched to a gene; V was cut back by 3 bases and J by 2 bases. The CDR3 spells CATSDPHRGTYEQYF. For the CDR3, the DNA is TGTGCCACCAGTGATCCTCACAGGGGGACCTACGAGCAGTACTTC.

The rearrangement joins TRBV9 to TRBJ2-3; D not certain. Germline CDR1 reads SGDLS; CDR2 reads YYNGEE. This CDR3 is 14 amino acids long. Trimming shortened V by 0 bases and J by 2 bases, and 7 bases separated the two germline ends. The CDR3: CASSVAGFTDTQYF. The DNA for the CDR3 is TGTGCCAGCAGCGTAGCTGGTTTCACAGATACGCAGTATTTT.

The gene calls are TRBV2 and TRBJ2-1; TRBD2 agrees at 9 bases. The germline V gene encodes CDR1 SNHLY and CDR2 FYNNEI. The CDR3 has 15 amino acids. Trimming cost V 8 bases and J 5 bases; bases outside gene matches: 10. The CDR3 DNA reads TGTGCCAGCCAGTTCGGCGGGGGGGCTAACAATGAGCAGTTCTTC. It yields the protein CASQFGGGANNEQFF.

The chain couples TRBV4-1 to TRBJ2-7; a weak D match, TRBD1 (5 bases). With 5 bases removed from V and 3 bases from J, the gap between germline ends came to 32 bases. Per germline, CDR1 MGHRA and CDR2 YSYEKL. This CDR3 is 20 amino acids long. The CDR3 nucleotides read TGCGCCAGCAGCGTCCAAGTCCCCCCGCCTCGGACACCACTCTACTACGAGCAGTACTTC. Protein product: CASSVQVPPPRTPLYYEQYF.

V is TRBV9 and J is TRBJ2-7; D is perhaps TRBD1 (5 bases). Germline V CDR1 and CDR2: SGDLS, YYNGEE. V lost 3 bases to trimming and J lost 4 bases, with 17 bases between them. CDR3 size: 15 residues. As DNA, the CDR3 is TGTGCCAGCAGCGCATCCCAGGGTATTAGGTACGAGCAGTACTTC. This sequence encodes CASSASQGIRYEQYF.

This clonotype turned up a few times. The genes are TRBV4-3 and TRBJ2-3; 10 bases fit TRBD2. Trimming removed 0 bases from V and 2 bases from J; junction bases left unmatched: 11. The CDR3 has 19 residues. Germline V CDR1 and CDR2: LGHNA, YSLEER. The CDR3 DNA sequence: TGCGCCAGCAGCCAAGACGGCAGCGGGAGGGACCCAACCACAGATACGCAGTATTTT. Translated, it gives CASSQDGSGRDPTTDTQYF.

The chain links TRBV7-9 to TRBJ2-7, with 7 bases that match TRBD1. Germline lookup yields CDR1 SEHNR and CDR2 FQNEAQ (reference sequence). The CDR3 totals 13 residues. J was trimmed by 3 bases and V by 8 bases; bases with no gene match: 7. CDR3 DNA: TGTGCCAGCTGCCCACAGGGGTTCTACGAGCAGTACTTC. This sequence encodes CASCPQGFYEQYF. The full variable domain, in which reference TRBV7-9 and TRBJ2-7 provide the parts outside the CDR3, is DTGVSQNPRHKITKRGQNVTFRCDPISEHNRLYWYRQTLGQGPEFLTYFQNEAQLEKSRLLSDRFSAERPKGSFSTLEIQRTEQGDSAMYLCASCPQGFYEQYFGPGTRLTVT.

V is TRBV6-5 and J is TRBJ2-7, with TRBD2 identical over 7 bases. This CDR3 has 13 amino acids. Germline loops: CDR1 MNHEY, CDR2 SVGAGI. Trimming took 5 bases from V and 3 from J; bases not matched to a gene: 4. CDR3 protein: CASSRGEDYEQYF. The CDR3 nucleotides are TGTGCCAGCAGTCGGGGGGAAGACTACGAGCAGTACTTC.

This clonotype was recorded many times. DNA for the CDR3: TGTGCCAGCAGCTTAAGACCCGGGACAGGGGGCTACGAGCAGTACTTC. It translates to CASSLRPGTGGYEQYF. The gene calls are TRBV7-2 and TRBJ2-7; 11 nucleotides agree with TRBD1. CDR3 size: 16 residues. Trimming took 2 bases from V and 3 from J; bases not matched to a gene: 6. The V gene's germline CDR1 is SGHTA and CDR2 FQGNSA.